The 31 T cell receptor beta chains below all came from one sample that was sequenced in a study of shared clonotypes between healthy human individuals. Some clones are missing from TCRdb's copy, which holds only in-frame ones; the method was immunoSEQ multiplex PCR. Of about 2,500,000 clones listed, around 90% were seen once; the top ten hold roughly 0.15%. The sample was naive CD4+ T cells sorted from blood. Sample subset: CD45RA+ positively selected. These receptors came from a man aged 18 to 29 in good health.

The count of this clone is one. CDR3 sequence reads: CASSPDRGRADTQYF. CDR3 nucleotide sequence: TGTGCCAGCAGCCCGGACAGGGGTCGAGCAGATACGCAGTATTTT. This chain links TRBV11-2 with TRBJ2-3, with 9 bases that match TRBD1. CDR1 and CDR2 (germline): SGHAT, FQNNGV. After removal of 5 bases from V and 4 bases from J, the junction contained 7 bases not matched to a gene. This CDR3 region has 15 residues.

This rearrangement joins TRBV18 to TRBJ1-5; D might be TRBD1 (6 bases). Germline CDR1 is KGHSH and CDR2 is LQKENI. V lost 3 bases and J 6 bases, leaving 15 bases between the germline ends. The CDR3 is 15 residues long. In nucleotides, the CDR3 is TGTGCCAGCTCACCCTTATCAGGGGAAAGTCAGCCCCAGCATTTT. Its translation: CASSPLSGESQPQHF. Variable domain in full (rest from reference TRBV18 and TRBJ1-5): NAGVMQNPRHLVRRRGQEARLRCSPMKGHSHVYWYRQLPEEGLKFMVYLQKENIIDESGMPKERFSAEFPKEGPSILRIQQVVRGDSAAYFCASSPLSGESQPQHFGDGTRLSIL.

The V call is TRBV4-2, the J call TRBJ2-7; D may be TRBD2 (6 bases). The germline V gene has CDR1 LGHNA and CDR2 YNFKEQ. The length of the CDR3 is 16 residues. V was clipped by 1 base and J by 4 bases, with 17 bases between them. The CDR3: CASSQVHEGGTYEQYF. The DNA of the CDR3 is TGTGCCAGCAGCCAAGTACATGAGGGCGGGACTTACGAGCAGTACTTC.

This rearrangement joins TRBV29-1 to TRBJ2-5, with D uncertain. Trimming took off 2 bases at V and 3 bases at J, with 10 bases between the two ends. There are 13 residues in the CDR3. Germline V gene lookup returns CDR1 SQVTM and CDR2 ANQGSEA. CDR3: CSVEPRLKETQYF. As DNA, the CDR3 is TGCAGCGTTGAACCCAGGCTCAAAGAGACCCAGTACTTC.

About this clone: Different DNA sequences within this sample yield the same CDR3. This sequence joins TRBV5-1 and TRBJ2-7; TRBD2 might be the D (6 bases). The CDR3 covers 15 residues. Germline V CDR1 and CDR2: SGHRS, YFSETQ. V gave up 0 bases and J gave up 2 bases, with 12 bases separating them. CDR3: CASSLGGTSPYEQYF. The CDR3, as DNA: TGCGCCAGCAGCTTGGGGGGGACTTCCCCCTACGAGCAGTACTTC.

This clone was detected only once. The V gene is TRBV5-1, the J gene TRBJ2-7; 12 nucleotides match TRBD2. Germline V gene lookup returns CDR1 SGHRS and CDR2 YFSETQ. This CDR3 comprises 18 residues. The ends lost 1 base at V and 0 bases at J; junction bases unmatched: 8. CDR3 in amino acids: CASSLRGGLAGHSYEQYF. The CDR3 coding sequence is TGCGCCAGCAGCTTGCGGGGGGGACTAGCGGGTCACTCCTACGAGCAGTACTTC.

This clone occurred a few times. This sample includes further DNA sequences coding for the same CDR3. The V gene is TRBV19, the J gene TRBJ1-4; D gene uncertain. CDR1 and CDR2 from the germline V gene are LNHDA and SQIVND (reference sequence). Between the trimmed V and J ends, which lost 1 base and 8 bases, there was a span of 5 bases. This CDR3 has 12 amino acids. The CDR3 region is CASSIVGEKLFF. The CDR3 DNA is TGTGCCAGTAGTATAGTCGGCGAAAAACTGTTTTTT.

The chain carries TRBV6-1 and TRBJ2-1; no firm D call. Trimming cost V 7 bases and J 3 bases, with 10 bases left between them. This CDR3 is built from 13 residues. Germline CDR1 and CDR2: MNHNS and SASEGT. CDR3 sequence (DNA): TGTGCCAGCACCGTCGGCCGCTACAATGAGCAGTTCTTC. It is translated as CASTVGRYNEQFF.

The rearrangement links TRBV30 to TRBJ1-2; 7 bases match TRBD1. V trimming: 0 bases; J trimming: 0 bases; junction bases outside the gene matches: 10. CDR1 is GTSNPN and CDR2 is SVGIG in the germline V gene (reference sequence). The CDR3 covers 17 residues. CDR3 bases: TGTGCCTGGAGTGTACGACAGGGTGAATCCGCTAACTATGGCTACACCTTC. It translates to CAWSVRQGESANYGYTF. The whole variable domain, filled in from reference TRBV30 and TRBJ1-2, reads SQTIHQWPATLVQPVGSPLSLECTVEGTSNPNLYWYRQAAGRGLQLLFYSVGIGQISSEVPQNLSASRPQDRQFILSSKKLLLSDSGFYLCAWSVRQGESANYGYTFGSGTRLTVV.

The CDR3 loop is CASSFSQGAGGYTF. As DNA, the CDR3 is TGTGCCAGCAGCTTTTCACAGGGGGCGGGAGGCTACACCTTC. The chain recombines TRBV25-1 with TRBJ1-2; 9 nucleotides align to TRBD1. The trim removed 6 bases at V and 8 bases at J, leaving 10 bases unmatched. CDR1 is MGHDK and CDR2 is SYGVNS in the germline V gene. CDR3 size: 14 residues.

The rearrangement joins TRBV7-2 to TRBJ1-2; 9 positions agree with TRBD1. The germline V gene has CDR1 SGHTA and CDR2 FQGNSA. The CDR3 runs 15 residues. V dropped 0 bases and J dropped 5; count of bases not matched to a gene: 4. The CDR3 protein is CASSLALGTGYGYTF. CDR3 in DNA: TGTGCCAGCAGCTTAGCGCTCGGGACAGGGTATGGCTACACCTTC.

A remark on this clone: Other nucleotide sequences from this sample produce the same CDR3. The chain has TRBV5-4 and TRBJ1-1, with 7 bases aligning to TRBD1. Trimming took 5 bases from V and 0 from J; bases not matched to a gene: 4. There are 14 residues in the CDR3. Germline CDR1 reads SGHNT; CDR2 reads YYREEE (reference sequence). CDR3 coding DNA: TGTGCCAGCAGTCGGACAGGAATGAACACTGAAGCTTTCTTT. Its protein is CASSRTGMNTEAFF.

This clone appeared a single time. V gene TRBV19 combines with J gene TRBJ2-5; D gene ambiguous. The CDR3 length is 13 residues. The V and J ends lost 1 base and 5 bases respectively, with 8 bases between them. Germline lookup yields CDR1 LNHDA and CDR2 SQIVND (reference sequence). CDR3 protein: CASSIGVLETQYF. CDR3 in DNA: TGTGCCAGTAGTATAGGGGTCTTGGAGACCCAGTACTTC.

Turning to this clone: This CDR3 is also generated by other DNA sequences in the sample. V gene TRBV6-5 combines with J gene TRBJ2-2, with 8 bases aligning to TRBD2. V trimming: 6 bases; J trimming: 3 bases; junction bases outside the gene matches: 6. Germline assignment: CDR1 MNHEY and CDR2 SVGAGI. The CDR3 totals 15 residues. CDR3 nucleotide sequence: TGTGCCAGCAGACGGGGGGGCGCTTACACCGGGGAGCTGTTTTTT. It translates to CASRRGGAYTGELFF.

The V gene is TRBV4-3, the J gene TRBJ1-1; D call uncertain. Trimming cost V 4 bases and J 1 base, with 16 bases left between them. This CDR3 contains 16 residues. The germline gives CDR1 LGHNA, CDR2 YSLEER. The CDR3 DNA follows: TGCGCCAGCAGCCCAGCACAAATTTTCAAGAACACTGAAGCTTTCTTT. The encoded protein is CASSPAQIFKNTEAFF.

This rearrangement joins TRBV10-3 to TRBJ2-1; possibly TRBD2 for D (5 bases). V lost 4 bases, J lost 2 bases, and 9 bases lay in between. The CDR3 totals 14 residues. The germline V gene has CDR1 ENHRY and CDR2 SYGVKD. CDR3 in amino acids: CAISGETTYNEQFF. CDR3 in DNA: TGTGCCATCAGTGGTGAGACTACCTACAATGAGCAGTTCTTC.

The chain recombines TRBV13 with TRBJ2-1; 14 nucleotides align to TRBD2. This CDR3 is built from 24 residues. The V gene's germline CDR1 is PRHDT and CDR2 FYEKMQ (reference sequence). With V trimmed by 5 bases and J by 0 bases, 24 bases remained unmatched. CDR3 nucleotides: TGTGCCAGCAGCCATTGGGGCACCCGATTCGGGACTAGCGGGGGCGATATCTCCTACAATGAGCAGTTCTTC. This gives the protein CASSHWGTRFGTSGGDISYNEQFF.

Worth noting for this clone: Other DNA sequences in this sample translate to the same CDR3. The V call is TRBV5-1, the J call TRBJ2-2, with D uncertain. Germline-derived CDR1 and CDR2 are SGHRS and YFSETQ. The CDR3 runs to 15 residues. V was cut by 4 bases and J by 0 bases, with 10 bases left in between. The CDR3 DNA follows: TGCGCCAGCAGCCGCGGTGGAACGAACACCGGGGAGCTGTTTTTT. Translation: CASSRGGTNTGELFF. The full variable domain, its missing parts supplied by reference TRBV5-1 and TRBJ2-2, is KAGVTQTPRYLIKTRGQQVTLSCSPISGHRSVSWYQQTPGQGLQFLFEYFSETQRNKGNFPGRFSGRQFSNSRSEMNVSTLELGDSALYLCASSRGGTNTGELFFGEGSRLTVL.

This clone was seen only a few times. CDR3 in amino acids: CASSLRQAGGNTEAFF. The CDR3 DNA sequence: TGCGCCAGCAGCTTAAGACAGGCAGGGGGAAACACTGAAGCTTTCTTT. This sequence joins TRBV5-1 and TRBJ1-1; 7 nucleotides align to TRBD1. The length of the CDR3 is 16 residues. Per the germline V gene, CDR1 is SGHRS and CDR2 is YFSETQ. The trim removed 2 bases at V and 2 bases at J, leaving 9 bases unmatched.

This chain connects TRBV5-1 to TRBJ2-5; 9 bases line up with TRBD2. The CDR3 extends over 15 amino acids. Germline V CDR1 and CDR2: SGHRS, YFSETQ. The V gene end was trimmed by 1 base and the J gene end by 3 bases; junction bases not matched to a gene: 4. The CDR3 nucleotides read TGCGCCAGCAGCTTGTTCGCGGGAGGGGAAGAGACCCAGTACTTC. Encoded protein: CASSLFAGGEETQYF. Combining the CDR3 with reference TRBV5-1 and TRBJ2-5 gives the whole variable domain KAGVTQTPRYLIKTRGQQVTLSCSPISGHRSVSWYQQTPGQGLQFLFEYFSETQRNKGNFPGRFSGRQFSNSRSEMNVSTLELGDSALYLCASSLFAGGEETQYFGPGTRLLVL.

As for this clone: The same CDR3 also results from other DNA sequences found in this sample. The gene calls are TRBV7-2 and TRBJ2-3; 11 positions match TRBD2. Germline CDR1 and CDR2: SGHTA and FQGNSA. J lost 3 bases, V lost 5 bases, and 4 bases had no gene match. This CDR3 is 15 amino acids long. The CDR3 is CASSVTSGRTDTQYF. For the CDR3, the DNA is TGTGCCAGCAGCGTAACTAGCGGGAGAACAGATACGCAGTATTTT.

V usage is TRBV5-1 and J usage is TRBJ2-7, with D tentatively TRBD1 (5 bases). The CDR3 contains 14 residues. Germline V CDR1 and CDR2: SGHRS, YFSETQ. V gave up 1 base and J gave up 4 bases, with 12 bases separating them. The CDR3 loop reads CASSLQGTEYEQYF. For the CDR3, the DNA is TGCGCCAGCAGCTTGCAGGGAACCGAATACGAGCAGTACTTC.

This chain connects TRBV6-5 to TRBJ1-5, with D possibly matching TRBD1 (6 bases). In germline, CDR1 is MNHEY, CDR2 SVGAGI. CDR3 size: 13 residues. V gave up 7 bases and J gave up 4 bases, with 11 bases separating them. As DNA, the CDR3 is TGTGCCAGCAAGGGGGGGCTGAATCAGCCCCAGCATTTT. The encoded protein is CASKGGLNQPQHF.

V usage is TRBV5-1 and J usage is TRBJ2-3; 8 nucleotides line up with TRBD2. The CDR3 sequence is 16 residues long. Germline V gene sequence: CDR1 SGHRS, CDR2 YFSETQ. The junction had 8 bases not matched to a gene; V was cut back by 5 bases and J by 0 bases. For the CDR3, the DNA is TGCGCCAGCAGGGGGAGCGGGGGAACAAGCACAGATACGCAGTATTTT. It yields the protein CASRGSGGTSTDTQYF.

The chain joins TRBV13 to TRBJ2-6, with TRBD1 matching 8 bases. CDR3 length: 16 amino acids. V trimming: 1 base; J trimming: 4 bases; junction bases outside the gene matches: 3. Germline values: CDR1 PRHDT, CDR2 FYEKMQ (reference sequence). The CDR3: CASSLDGTGGANVLTF. The CDR3 nucleotides are TGTGCCAGCAGCTTAGACGGGACAGGAGGGGCCAACGTCCTGACTTTC. Complete variable domain (other parts from reference TRBV13 and TRBJ2-6): AAGVIQSPRHLIKEKRETATLKCYPIPRHDTVYWYQQGPGQDPQFLISFYEKMQSDKGSIPDRFSAQQFSDYHSELNMSSLELGDSALYFCASSLDGTGGANVLTFGAGSRLTVL.

The chain carries TRBV28 and TRBJ2-7; D unresolved. V gave up 2 bases and J gave up 11 bases, with 7 bases separating them. Per the germline V gene, CDR1 is MDHEN and CDR2 is SYDVKM. The CDR3 sequence is 10 residues long. In DNA, the CDR3 is TGTGCCAGCAGTTTAGAGAGGAAGTACTTC. Translation gives CASSLERKYF.

Only one count was recorded for this clone. The CDR3 region is CASGGPNEKLFF. In nucleotides, the CDR3 is TGTGCCAGCGGGGGTCCTAATGAAAAACTGTTTTTT. V usage is TRBV6-1 and J usage is TRBJ1-4; possibly TRBD1 for D (5 bases). Looked up from germline, CDR1 is MNHNS and CDR2 is SASEGT. V was clipped by 8 bases and J by 3 bases, with 7 bases between them. The CDR3 sequence is 12 residues long.

Here the CDR3 DNA reads TGTGCCAGCAGCTTGGGCCAACGGGAGGCTGGCTACACCTTC. Amino acid sequence: CASSLGQREAGYTF. This rearrangement joins TRBV5-4 to TRBJ1-2; D gene unclear. Germline CDR1 and CDR2: SGHNT and YYREEE (reference sequence). This CDR3 is built from 14 residues. The ends were cut back, 0 bases at V and 7 bases at J, with 13 bases in the middle.

DNA for the CDR3: TGTGCCAGCAGCACCCGAGGACAGGGCTTCACAGATACGCAGTATTTT. Its protein is CASSTRGQGFTDTQYF. The J gene is TRBJ2-3, the V gene TRBV9; 8 bases line up with TRBD1. The CDR3 covers 16 residues. The germline V gene has CDR1 SGDLS and CDR2 YYNGEE. Trimming at V came to 4 bases and at J to 2 bases, leaving 9 bases not matched to a gene.

The chain combines TRBV6-5 with TRBJ1-1; maybe TRBD1 (5 bases). The CDR3 is made up of 14 amino acids. With 8 bases removed from V and 0 bases from J, the gap between germline ends came to 13 bases. Germline V gives CDR1 MNHEY, CDR2 SVGAGI. Written as DNA, the CDR3 is TGTGCCAGCGGCCAGGGTATCATGAACACTGAAGCTTTCTTT. It yields the protein CASGQGIMNTEAFF.

This clone was recorded only once. The V call is TRBV28, the J call TRBJ2-1; D is unclear. This CDR3 comprises 12 residues. The germline V gene has CDR1 MDHEN and CDR2 SYDVKM. V gave up 3 bases and J gave up 9 bases, with 9 bases separating them. The DNA of the CDR3 is TGTGCCAGCAGTTTTACTACGGGTGAGCAGTTCTTC. This codes for CASSFTTGEQFF.